This T cell receptor beta chain was found in a study of T-cell reconstitution after alpha-beta-depleted transplantation in children. This clonotype was counted ten times or more. CDR3 size: 13 residues. Germline V lookup: CDR1 MNHNS, CDR2 SASEGT. V was pared by 10 bases and J by 0 bases, with 10 bases between. Researchers prepared the TCRbeta library using unique molecular identifiers, the study reports. TCRdb ran MiXCR on the PCR reads and lists one entry per CDR3 protein. The repertoire holds approximately 83,000 distinct CDR3 sequences, with more than 10% as singletons. The rearrangement links TRBV6-1 to TRBJ1-5; no clear D. The source of this sequence is a human donor who donated a stem cell graft to a child with inherited bone marrow failure. The sequencing here drew on PBMCs from the stem cell graft donor, taken from the stem cell graft. CDR3 DNA sequence: TGTGCCACCCACAGAACTAGCAATCAGCCCCAGCATTTT. It translates to CATHRTSNQPQHF.